The 29 T cell receptor beta chains below were found in one sample sequenced in a study of spatial heterogeneity in lung cancer. Time point denoted: sample taken at primary tumor resection. The authors sequenced whole RNA from tumor, nontumor lung or frozen PBMC without sorting. TCRdb reprocessed the 5' RACE reads via MiXCR and lists one record per CDR3 protein. The sample holds tens of thousands of distinct CDR3 sequences, approximately 20% seen once. This specimen consisted of PBMCs, obtained at surgery. These receptors were collected from a male donor with early-stage non-small cell lung cancer.

This clonotype was seen a handful of times. The chain uses TRBV5-1 and TRBJ2-1; TRBD1 matches at 7 bases. The CDR3 contains 13 residues. Losses at the gene ends were 4 bases for V and 3 bases for J; bases not matched to a gene: 1. CDR1 is SGHRS, CDR2 YFSETQ, per germline. The CDR3 sequence is CASSPGGYNEQFF. CDR3 nucleotide sequence: TGCGCCAGCAGCCCAGGGGGCTACAATGAGCAGTTCTTC.

The rearrangement links TRBV29-1 to TRBJ1-3; a weak D match, TRBD1 (5 bases). The CDR3 covers 13 residues. V was trimmed by 6 bases and J by 0 bases, leaving 9 bases between them. Germline V gives CDR1 SQVTM, CDR2 ANQGSEA. The CDR3 nucleotides are TGCAGCGTCGGGGGGATCTCTGGAAACACCATATATTTT. It yields the protein CSVGGISGNTIYF.

This clonotype was detected only a few times. The V gene is TRBV12-3 or TRBV12-4, the J gene TRBJ2-3; D is tentatively TRBD1 or TRBD2 (5 bases each). The V gene lost 1 base and the J gene lost 3 bases, with 8 bases spanning the gap. This CDR3 is built from 14 residues. The CDR3 protein is CASSLGWGTDTQYF. DNA of the CDR3: TGTGCCAGCAGTTTAGGTTGGGGGACAGATACGCAGTATTTT.

V and J are TRBV24-1 and TRBJ2-1, with TRBD2 matching 8 bases. Trimming at V came to 5 bases and at J to 7 bases, leaving 3 bases not matched to a gene. CDR3 length: 13 amino acids. The germline V gene has CDR1 KGHDR and CDR2 SFDVKD. For the CDR3, the DNA is TGTGCCACCAGTGTACCGGGAGGGAATGAGCAGTTCTTC. Translating gives CATSVPGGNEQFF.

The chain uses TRBV6-5 and TRBJ2-7; TRBD1 matches 9 bases. After removal of 0 bases from V and 3 bases from J, the junction contained 3 bases not matched to a gene. This CDR3 is built from 15 residues. Looked up from germline, CDR1 is MNHEY and CDR2 is SVGAGI. Here the CDR3 DNA reads TGTGCCAGCAGTTACTCGACGGGACAGGGCTACGAGCAGTACTTC. It encodes CASSYSTGQGYEQYF.

Concerning this clonotype itself: This may be a read error, as it is one base from a much larger clone. The DNA for the CDR3 is TGTGCCAGCAGCTTGAGGGCTAGCGGGGACTACGAGCAGTACTTC. Translation: CASSLRASGDYEQYF. The chain uses TRBV5-6 and TRBJ2-7; 9 nucleotides match TRBD2. In germline, CDR1 is SGHDT, CDR2 YYEEEE. CDR3 length: 15 residues. Unmatched junction bases numbered 5, after V lost 1 base and J lost 3 bases. Using reference TRBV5-6 and TRBJ2-7 for the parts outside the CDR3, the full variable domain is DAGVTQSPTHLIKTRGQQVTLRCSPKSGHDTVSWYQQALGQGPQFIFQYYEEEERQRGNFPDRFSGHQFPNYSSELNVNALLLGDSALYLCASSLRASGDYEQYFGPGTRLTVT.

This clonotype was observed a few times. This chain uses TRBV12-3 or TRBV12-4 with TRBJ2-1; D call uncertain. Trimming left V 2 bases short and J 9 bases short, with 5 bases between. The CDR3 is 11 amino acids. CDR3: CASSLWGEQFF. CDR3 sequence (DNA): TGTGCCAGCAGTTTATGGGGTGAGCAGTTCTTC.

This clonotype has only a few counts. V usage is TRBV7-9 and J usage is TRBJ1-1, with TRBD1 as a possible D gene (5 bases). The germline gives CDR1 SEHNR, CDR2 FQNEAQ (reference sequence). Deletions cut 7 bases from V and 4 bases from J, with 16 bases between. The CDR3 has 14 residues. The CDR3 nucleotides are TGTGCCAGCAACGGCGCAGGGACGGTCACTGAAGCTTTCTTT. Translation: CASNGAGTVTEAFF.

The chain recombines TRBV5-4 with TRBJ2-1; 7 nucleotides match TRBD2. The CDR3 runs 16 residues. The V and J ends lost 3 bases and 0 bases, in that order; junction bases with no gene match: 6. Germline CDR1 SGHNT, CDR2 YYREEE (reference sequence). CDR3 loop: CASSSGGGGSYNEQFF. CDR3 bases: TGTGCCAGCAGCTCAGGCGGGGGTGGCTCCTACAATGAGCAGTTCTTC.

This clonotype occurred a few times. The rearrangement joins TRBV29-1 to TRBJ2-3; the D is unclear. V shed 4 bases and J shed 1 base, with 6 bases lying between them. Germline lookup yields CDR1 SQVTM and CDR2 ANQGSEA. The CDR3 spans 12 residues. This chain's CDR3 is CSVVQGTDTQYF. In DNA, the CDR3 is TGCAGCGTTGTTCAGGGCACAGATACGCAGTATTTT.

V and J are TRBV11-2 and TRBJ1-4; no firm D call. The CDR3 covers 18 residues. CDR1 is SGHAT and CDR2 is FQNNGV in the germline V gene. The V and J ends lost 0 bases and 1 base respectively, with 15 bases between them. The CDR3 DNA is TGTGCCAGCAGCTTAGACGGATTAAGGCGGGGAACTAATGAAAAACTGTTTTTT. It encodes CASSLDGLRRGTNEKLFF.

V gene TRBV9 combines with J gene TRBJ1-1; D is undetermined. This CDR3 has 13 residues. Trimming left V 3 bases short and J 4 bases short, with 10 bases between. CDR1 and CDR2 from the germline V gene are SGDLS and YYNGEE. Here the CDR3 reads CASSARVGTEAFF. The CDR3 DNA reads TGTGCCAGCAGCGCGAGGGTTGGCACTGAAGCTTTCTTT.

This clonotype was picked up a small number of times. The rearrangement joins TRBV7-3 to TRBJ2-2, with D possibly being TRBD1 (6 bases). This CDR3 has 14 amino acids. Germline V lookup: CDR1 SGHTA, CDR2 FQGTGA. Trimming cost V 4 bases and J 6 bases, with 12 bases left between them. CDR3 residues: CASSSGQRAGELFF. As DNA, the CDR3 is TGTGCCAGCAGCTCCGGACAGAGAGCCGGGGAGCTGTTTTTT.

For this clonotype: One end of the junction does not line up with germline, which may come from a read error. The J gene is TRBJ2-5, the V gene TRBV30; maybe TRBD2 (6 bases). The CDR3 loop spans 13 amino acids. CDR1 and CDR2 from the germline V gene are GTSNPN and SVGIG (reference sequence). Here the CDR3 reads CDSSTSQPEIQYF. The CDR3 DNA sequence: TGTGACTCCTCCACTAGCCAGCCGGAGATCCAGTACTTC.

In this sample, this clonotype turned up a few times. The chain is built from TRBV7-3 and TRBJ2-3; no definite D call. The germline V gene encodes CDR1 SGHTA and CDR2 FQGTGA. V gave up 2 bases and J gave up 0 bases, with 9 bases separating them. The CDR3 sequence is 15 residues long. The CDR3 sequence is CASSLESLSTDTQYF. Here the CDR3 DNA reads TGTGCCAGCAGCTTAGAAAGTTTAAGCACAGATACGCAGTATTTT.

This clonotype appeared many times. V usage is TRBV29-1 and J usage is TRBJ2-2; the D gene is possibly TRBD2 (5 bases). Germline values: CDR1 SQVTM, CDR2 ANQGSEA. The CDR3 sequence is 13 residues long. V was trimmed by 5 bases and J by 2 bases, leaving 9 bases between them. The CDR3 region has the DNA TGCAGCGTTCCGGGGTTCAACACCGGGGAGCTGTTTTTT. Residues: CSVPGFNTGELFF.

J is TRBJ1-4 and V is TRBV6-5; possibly TRBD1 for D (6 bases). The CDR3 spans 15 residues. The V end was cut by 1 base, the J end by 3 bases, with 9 bases between. Germline CDR1 is MNHEY and CDR2 is SVGAGI. The CDR3 DNA follows: TGTGCCAGCAGTTACTACAGGGTCCCTAATGAAAAACTGTTTTTT. This gives the protein CASSYYRVPNEKLFF.

This chain joins TRBV3-1 and TRBJ2-4; D uncertain. Trimming took off 0 bases at V and 6 bases at J, with 6 bases between the two ends. The CDR3 spans 13 residues. Germline CDR1 and CDR2: LGHDT and YNNKEL (reference sequence). This chain's CDR3 is CASSQDAGNIQYF. The DNA for the CDR3 is TGTGCCAGCAGCCAAGACGCCGGAAACATTCAGTACTTC. Using reference TRBV3-1 and TRBJ2-4 for the parts outside the CDR3, the full variable domain is DTAVSQTPKYLVTQMGNDKSIKCEQNLGHDTMYWYKQDSKKFLKIMFSYNNKELIINETVPNRFSPKSPDKAHLNLHINSLELGDSAVYFCASSQDAGNIQYFGAGTRLSVL.

The chain recombines TRBV6-2 or TRBV6-3 with TRBJ2-2; D possibly corresponds to TRBD1 (6 bases). The germline CDR1 and CDR2 sequences are MNHEY and SVGEGT. V was pared by 6 bases and J by 9 bases, with 17 bases between. The length of the CDR3 is 14 residues. The CDR3 loop reads CASSVTGSTRELFF. The CDR3 nucleotides are TGTGCCAGCAGCGTAACAGGGAGTACAAGGGAGCTGTTTTTT.

This clonotype was counted at least ten times. The rearrangement uses TRBV20-1 and TRBJ2-7; perhaps TRBD1 as D (5 bases). Per the germline V gene, CDR1 is DFQATT and CDR2 is SNEGSKA (reference sequence). The CDR3 is 13 amino acids. Trimming took off 5 bases at V and 5 bases at J, with 16 bases between the two ends. The CDR3 bases are TGCAGTGCTCTCCAAACAGGCTTCCACGAGCAGTACTTC. Translated: CSALQTGFHEQYF.

This chain uses TRBV6-1 with TRBJ2-3, with D perhaps matching TRBD1 (5 bases). V was clipped by 2 bases and J by 4 bases, with 10 bases between them. Germline V CDR1 and CDR2: MNHNS, SASEGT. The CDR3 spans 14 residues. CDR3 nucleotides: TGTGCCAGCAGTGAATGGGGCCAGGCAGATACGCAGTATTTT. Translating gives CASSEWGQADTQYF.

There are a few counts of this clonotype. This sequence joins TRBV5-1 and TRBJ2-2; TRBD1 might be the D (6 bases). The V end was cut by 1 base, the J end by 9 bases, with 16 bases between. The CDR3 runs 15 residues. Germline assignment: CDR1 SGHRS and CDR2 YFSETQ. The CDR3 sequence: CASSLTVTGLRELFF. The DNA for the CDR3 is TGCGCCAGCAGCTTGACGGTTACAGGGCTCCGGGAGCTGTTTTTT.

This clonotype was counted between two and nine times. The rearrangement uses TRBV7-6 and TRBJ1-4, with 8 bases matching TRBD1. With V trimmed by 5 bases and J by 11 bases, 16 bases remained unmatched. This CDR3 has 16 amino acids. Germline V gene data show CDR1 as SGHVS and CDR2 as FNYEAQ. The CDR3 reads CASSQGQGSSNGKLFF. CDR3 DNA: TGTGCCAGCAGCCAAGGACAGGGAAGTTCTAATGGTAAACTGTTTTTT.

This clonotype was observed once. The CDR3 sequence is CASSPMGTGVGNEQFF. The CDR3 DNA reads TGTGCCAGCTCACCAATGGGGACAGGGGTAGGCAATGAGCAGTTCTTC. This chain joins TRBV18 and TRBJ2-1; TRBD1 aligns across 10 bases. Germline-derived CDR1 and CDR2 are KGHSH and LQKENI. The length of the CDR3 is 16 residues. The ends lost 2 bases at V and 6 bases at J; junction bases unmatched: 7. The whole variable domain, remainder taken from reference TRBV18 and TRBJ2-1, is NAGVMQNPRHLVRRRGQEARLRCSPMKGHSHVYWYRQLPEEGLKFMVYLQKENIIDESGMPKERFSAEFPKEGPSILRIQQVVRGDSAAYFCASSPMGTGVGNEQFFGPGTRLTVL.

The rearrangement uses TRBV5-1 and TRBJ2-1, with 10 bases aligning to TRBD2. CDR1 is SGHRS and CDR2 is YFSETQ in the germline V gene. V lost 0 bases and J lost 6; bases outside the gene matches: 6. The CDR3 spans 16 residues. CDR3 loop: CASSLEPSGSGNEQFF. Written as DNA, the CDR3 is TGCGCCAGCAGCTTGGAACCTAGCGGGAGTGGCAATGAGCAGTTCTTC.

This clonotype was seen many times. This chain uses TRBV18 with TRBJ2-7, with 7 positions matching TRBD1. Germline V gives CDR1 KGHSH, CDR2 LQKENI. The V segment lost 3 bases and the J segment 3 bases; nucleotides outside the gene matches: 8. CDR3 length: 15 residues. The CDR3 bases are TGTGCCAGCTCACCGATGGGGGACAGCCTCTACGAGCAGTACTTC. Its translation is CASSPMGDSLYEQYF.

This clonotype occurred many times. The V and J genes are TRBV5-6 and TRBJ2-7; TRBD2 might be the D (6 bases). The ends were cut back, 3 bases at V and 2 bases at J, with 15 bases in the middle. Germline CDR1 reads SGHDT; CDR2 reads YYEEEE. The length of the CDR3 is 15 residues. CDR3 coding DNA: TGTGCCAGCAGCTGGGGGGTGGTAGCGGCCTACGAGCAGTACTTC. Protein: CASSWGVVAAYEQYF.

The rearrangement uses TRBV7-2 and TRBJ1-5, with 7 bases that match TRBD1. There are 16 residues in the CDR3. With 4 bases clipped from V and 0 bases from J, the junction kept 6 bases outside the gene matches. Germline assignment: CDR1 SGHTA and CDR2 FQGNSA. CDR3 sequence (DNA): TGTGCCAGCAGCTGGGGACAGCATTATAGCAATCAGCCCCAGCATTTT. Residues: CASSWGQHYSNQPQHF.

V usage is TRBV19 and J usage is TRBJ2-3; D ambiguous. The germline V gene encodes CDR1 LNHDA and CDR2 SQIVND (reference sequence). V was shortened by 8 bases and J by 2 bases, with 29 bases between the two germline ends. The CDR3 length is 19 residues. The CDR3 DNA is TGTGCCAGTTCTATGACGATCAAATTCCCTGGAAGGAACACAGATACGCAGTATTTT. Its translation is CASSMTIKFPGRNTDTQYF. Drawing the rest from reference TRBV19 and TRBJ2-3, the complete variable domain is DGGITQSPKYLFRKEGQNVTLSCEQNLNHDAMYWYRQDPGQGLRLIYYSQIVNDFQKGDIAEGYSVSREKKESFPLTVTSAQKNPTAFYLCASSMTIKFPGRNTDTQYFGPGTRLTVL.